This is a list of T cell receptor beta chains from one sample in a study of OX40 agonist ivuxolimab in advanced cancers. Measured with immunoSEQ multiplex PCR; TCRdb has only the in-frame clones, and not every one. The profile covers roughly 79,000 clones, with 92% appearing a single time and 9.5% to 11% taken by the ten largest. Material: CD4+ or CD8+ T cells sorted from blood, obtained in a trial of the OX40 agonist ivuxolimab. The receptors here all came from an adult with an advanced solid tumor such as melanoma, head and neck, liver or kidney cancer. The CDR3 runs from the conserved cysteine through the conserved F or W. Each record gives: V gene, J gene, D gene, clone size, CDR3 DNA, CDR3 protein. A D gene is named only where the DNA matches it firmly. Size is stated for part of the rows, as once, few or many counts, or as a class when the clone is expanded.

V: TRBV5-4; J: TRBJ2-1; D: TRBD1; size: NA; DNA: TGTGCCAGCAGCTCCGACAGGGGGCTCAATGAGCAGTTCTTC; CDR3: CASSSDRGLNEQFF
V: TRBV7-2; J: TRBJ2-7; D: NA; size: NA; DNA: TGTGCCAGCAGCTTATGGGGAGCCCCCTACGAGCAGTACTTC; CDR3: CASSLWGAPYEQYF
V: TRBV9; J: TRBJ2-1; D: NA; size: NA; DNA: TGTGCCAGCAGCGACCCAGGGGCGTATGAGCAGTTCTTC; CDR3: CASSDPGAYEQFF
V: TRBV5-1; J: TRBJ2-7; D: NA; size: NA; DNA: TGCGCCAGCAGCACGGACAGTTACGAGCAGTACTTC; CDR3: CASSTDSYEQYF
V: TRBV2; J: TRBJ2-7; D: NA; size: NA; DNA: TGTGCCAGCAGCGCCGGGACAATAACCTACGAGCAGTACTTC; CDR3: CASSAGTITYEQYF
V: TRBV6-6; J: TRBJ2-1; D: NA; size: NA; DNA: TGTGCCAGCAGTTACTCGTTGACTGTTCACAATGAGCAGTTCTTC; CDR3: CASSYSLTVHNEQFF
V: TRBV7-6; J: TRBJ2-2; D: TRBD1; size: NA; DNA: TGTGCCAGCAGCCAGCAGGGACAGGGGGAAGGCACCGGGGAGCTGTTTTTT; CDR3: CASSQQGQGEGTGELFF
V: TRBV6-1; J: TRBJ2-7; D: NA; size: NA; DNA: TGTGCCAGCAGTGATGGGGACTACGAGCAGTACTTC; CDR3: CASSDGDYEQYF
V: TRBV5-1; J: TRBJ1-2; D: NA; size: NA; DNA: TGCGCCAGCAGCTTGGAACAGGGAGCGAACTATGGCTACACCTTC; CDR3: CASSLEQGANYGYTF
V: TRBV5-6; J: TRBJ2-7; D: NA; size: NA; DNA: TGTGCCAGCAGCTTGGGAGGACGCCGCTCCTACGAGCAGTACTTC; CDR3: CASSLGGRRSYEQYF
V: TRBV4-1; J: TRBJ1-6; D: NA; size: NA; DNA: TGCGCCAGCAGCCAAGTGGAGGATGGGGGATATAATTCACCCCTCCACTTT; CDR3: CASSQVEDGGYNSPLHF
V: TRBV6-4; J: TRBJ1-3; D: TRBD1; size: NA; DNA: TGTGCCAGCAGTGAGAGTTCGGACAGGGCTGGAAACACCATATATTTT; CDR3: CASSESSDRAGNTIYF
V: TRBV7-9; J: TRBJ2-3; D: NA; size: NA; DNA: TGTGCCAGCATCGTAGGGTGGGCAGATACGCAGTATTTT; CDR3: CASIVGWADTQYF
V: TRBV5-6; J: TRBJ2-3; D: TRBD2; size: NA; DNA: TGTGCCAGCAGCTTGAGGCGGGGGGCCACAGATACGCAGTATTTT; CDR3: CASSLRRGATDTQYF
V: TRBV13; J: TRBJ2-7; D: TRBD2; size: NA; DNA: TGTGCCAGCAGCACGGCTAGCGGGGAATACGAGCAGTACTTC; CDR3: CASSTASGEYEQYF
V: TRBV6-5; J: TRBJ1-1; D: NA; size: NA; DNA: TGTGCCAGCAGTTCTGAGCTGAACACTGAAGCTTTCTTT; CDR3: CASSSELNTEAFF
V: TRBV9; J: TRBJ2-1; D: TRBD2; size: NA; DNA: TGTGCCAGCAGTCTACCCCTAGCGGGGGGTCTAAATGAGCAGTTCTTC; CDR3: CASSLPLAGGLNEQFF
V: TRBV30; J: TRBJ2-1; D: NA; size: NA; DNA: TGTGCACTGGACCGATCCAATGAGCAGTTCTTC; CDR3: CALDRSNEQFF
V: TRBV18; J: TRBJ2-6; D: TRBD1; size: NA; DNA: TGTGCCAGCTCCTTCGGACAGGATCGGGCCAACGTCCTGACTTTC; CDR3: CASSFGQDRANVLTF
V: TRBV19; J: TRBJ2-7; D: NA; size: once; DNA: TGTGCCAGTAGTATCGTGGAGACACCCGTCTACGAGCAGTACTTC; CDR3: CASSIVETPVYEQYF
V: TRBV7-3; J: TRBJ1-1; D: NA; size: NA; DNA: TGTGCCAGCAGCTTAGCAGGACTGTCTGAAGCTTTCTTT; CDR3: CASSLAGLSEAFF
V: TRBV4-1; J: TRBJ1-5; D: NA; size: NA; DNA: TGCGCCAGCAGCCAAGAAACAGTTCGGTCCTTCAATCAGCCCCAGCATTTT; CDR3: CASSQETVRSFNQPQHF
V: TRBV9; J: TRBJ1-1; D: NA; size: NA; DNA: TGTGCCAGCAGCGTAGCTCGGGGCGGGACTGAAGCTTTCTTT; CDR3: CASSVARGGTEAFF
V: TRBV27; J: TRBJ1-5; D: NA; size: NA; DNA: TGTGCCAGCGGCCGGGGCAATCAGCCCCAGCATTTT; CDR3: CASGRGNQPQHF
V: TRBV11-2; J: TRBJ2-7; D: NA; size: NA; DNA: TGTGCCAGCAGCTTTACAGACGAGCAGTACTTC; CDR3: CASSFTDEQYF
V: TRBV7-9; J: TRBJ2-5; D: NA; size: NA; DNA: TGTGCCAGCAGCTTAGCGTCAAAGAATTGGGAGACCCAGTACTTC; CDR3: CASSLASKNWETQYF
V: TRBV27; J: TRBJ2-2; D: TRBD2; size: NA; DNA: TGTGCCAGCAGTCCGGGACTAGCGGGGGGGCCCAACACCGGGGAGCTGTTTTTT; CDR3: CASSPGLAGGPNTGELFF
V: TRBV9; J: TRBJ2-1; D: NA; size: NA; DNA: TGTGCCAGCAGCGTTGGGGGCCCTGGAAATGAGCAGTTCTTC; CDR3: CASSVGGPGNEQFF
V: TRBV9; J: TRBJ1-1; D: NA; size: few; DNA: TGTGCCAGCACCACAGACGGAATTTACACTGAAGCTTTCTTT; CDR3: CASTTDGIYTEAFF
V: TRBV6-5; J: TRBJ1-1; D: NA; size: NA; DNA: TGTGCCAGCAGTTATGGCGGCACTGAAGCTTTCTTT; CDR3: CASSYGGTEAFF
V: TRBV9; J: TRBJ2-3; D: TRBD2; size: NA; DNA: TGTGCCAGCAGCGCTAGCGGGGGGCCCACAGATACGCAGTATTTT; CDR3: CASSASGGPTDTQYF
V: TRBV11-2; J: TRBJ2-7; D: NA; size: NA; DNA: TGTGCCAGCAGCTTACTGGGTATCGGCTACGAGCAGTACTTC; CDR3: CASSLLGIGYEQYF
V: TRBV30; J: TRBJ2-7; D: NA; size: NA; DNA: TGTGCCTGGAGTGGGGGTGCCTCCTACGAGCAGTACTTC; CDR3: CAWSGGASYEQYF
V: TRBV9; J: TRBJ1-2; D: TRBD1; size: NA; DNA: TGTGCCAGCAGCGCCACGGGACAGCCTAACTATGGCTACACCTTC; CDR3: CASSATGQPNYGYTF
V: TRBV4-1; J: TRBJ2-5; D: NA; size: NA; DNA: TGCGCCAGCAGCCAAGGGTATGGAGGGGTCGGGGAGACCCAGTACTTC; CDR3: CASSQGYGGVGETQYF
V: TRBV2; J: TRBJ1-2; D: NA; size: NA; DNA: TGTGCCAGCAGTGAAATTTGGGGGCTCGGCTATGGCTACACCTTC; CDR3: CASSEIWGLGYGYTF
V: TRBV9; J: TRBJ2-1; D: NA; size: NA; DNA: TGTGCCAGCAGCTTTTTCGGGGGCCCTACCAGCAATGAGCAGTTCTTC; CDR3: CASSFFGGPTSNEQFF
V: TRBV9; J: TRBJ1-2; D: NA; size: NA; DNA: TGTGCCAGCAGCGTCCAGGGAGAGCCCTATGGCTACACCTTC; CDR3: CASSVQGEPYGYTF
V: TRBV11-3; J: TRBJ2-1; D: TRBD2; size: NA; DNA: TGTGCCAGCAGCTTAGGGACTAGCGGGGACAATGAGCAGTTCTTC; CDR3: CASSLGTSGDNEQFF
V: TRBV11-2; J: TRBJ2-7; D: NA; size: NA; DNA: TGTGCCAGCAGCTTAGTCGTGACTCTGGAGCAGTACTTC; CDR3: CASSLVVTLEQYF
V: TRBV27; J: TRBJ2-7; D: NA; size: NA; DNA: TGTGCCAGCAGTTTAGGCAGGGACTACGAGCAGTACTTC; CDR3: CASSLGRDYEQYF
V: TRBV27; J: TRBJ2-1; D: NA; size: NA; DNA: TGTGCCAGCAGTTTCCCGCCCCTCTACAATGAGCAGTTCTTC; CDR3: CASSFPPLYNEQFF
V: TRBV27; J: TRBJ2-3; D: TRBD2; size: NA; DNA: TGTGCCAGCACGACGGGGACTAGCGGGGGGTCCCTCACAGATACGCAGTATTTT; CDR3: CASTTGTSGGSLTDTQYF
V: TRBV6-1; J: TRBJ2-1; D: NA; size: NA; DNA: TGTGCCGCCTTGGGACACCCATACAATGAGCAGTTCTTC; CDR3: CAALGHPYNEQFF
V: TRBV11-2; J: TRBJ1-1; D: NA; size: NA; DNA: TGTGCCAGCAGCAGGGGGGGGATCACTGAAGCTTTCTTT; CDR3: CASSRGGITEAFF
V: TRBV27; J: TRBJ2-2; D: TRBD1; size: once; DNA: TGTGCCAGCCAAGACCCCGGGACAGGCACCGGGGAGCTGTTTTTT; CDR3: CASQDPGTGTGELFF
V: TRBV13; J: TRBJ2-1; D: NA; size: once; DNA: TGTGCCAGCAGCCTAAGCAGGGGTCTAGGACACAATGAGCAGTTCTTC; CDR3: CASSLSRGLGHNEQFF
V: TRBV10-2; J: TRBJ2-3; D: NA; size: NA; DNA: TGCGCCAGCTCTCTTTTCTTCACAGATACGCAGTATTTT; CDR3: CASSLFFTDTQYF
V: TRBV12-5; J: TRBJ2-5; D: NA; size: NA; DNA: TGTGCTAGTGGTTCAACCTCCCCGGGTTATAAGGAGACCCAGTACTTC; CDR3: CASGSTSPGYKETQYF
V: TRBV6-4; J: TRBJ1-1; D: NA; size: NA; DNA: TGTGCCAGCAGTGAAAGGGTAGGGGCGCGGAACACTGAAGCTTTCTTT; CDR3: CASSERVGARNTEAFF